The rows below give T cell receptor beta chains drawn from one sample of a study of identical twins. MiXCR, run by TCRdb on the 5' RACE reads, gives a single entry per CDR3 protein. Of about 250,000 distinct CDR3 sequences listed, approximately 8% are singletons. The sample was also reused in another study, on yellow fever vaccine responses in identical twins.

The sequenced material came from CD8+ T cells sorted from blood. The origin of the receptors is a woman aged 18-30 years in good health. Each CDR3 is given with its conserved first and last residue. Each record gives: CDR3 protein, CDR3 DNA, D gene, J gene, clone size, V gene. The D gene is left open where the match is weak. A row's size may be missing; if present it is once, few, many or a size class.

CASSLGRSGTEAFF,TGTGCCAGCAGTTTGGGCAGGTCGGGCACTGAAGCTTTCTTT,NA,TRBJ1-1,NA,TRBV27
CASSPGTSGLRELFF,TGCGCCAGCAGCCCCGGGACTAGCGGATTGAGGGAGCTGTTTTTT,TRBD2,TRBJ2-2,NA,TRBV10-1
CASSLPGIGEKLFF,TGTGCCAGCAGCTTACCGGGGATAGGTGAAAAACTGTTTTTT,NA,TRBJ1-4,many,TRBV7-9
CASSQEGLLAGDTQYF,TGCGCCAGCAGCCAAGAGGGGTTGCTAGCGGGGGATACGCAGTATTTT,TRBD2,TRBJ2-3,many,TRBV4-1
CASSTAGTDSPLHF,TGTGCCAGCAGCACCGCAGGGACAGATTCACCCCTCCACTTT,TRBD1,TRBJ1-6,NA,TRBV13
CASSLNRAGELFF,TGTGCCAGCAGCTTAAACAGGGCCGGGGAGCTGTTTTTT,NA,TRBJ2-2,few,TRBV5-6
CASSEGETSGKKSYEQYF,TGTGCCAGCAGTGAAGGCGAGACTAGCGGGAAGAAATCCTACGAGCAGTACTTC,TRBD2,TRBJ2-7,NA,TRBV2
CSASPSLTPYGETQYF,TGCAGTGCTAGCCCCTCTCTAACCCCATATGGAGAGACCCAGTACTTC,NA,TRBJ2-5,few,TRBV20-1
CASSFEPYEQYF,TGTGCCAGCAGCTTTGAACCCTACGAGCAGTACTTC,NA,TRBJ2-7,many,TRBV5-8
CASSHSGGGATDTQYF,TGTGCCAGCAGCCATAGCGGGGGGGGGGCCACAGATACGCAGTATTTT,TRBD2,TRBJ2-3,many,TRBV7-8
CASSLEGTAYEQYF,TGTGCCAGCAGTTTAGAAGGGACAGCCTACGAGCAGTACTTC,TRBD1,TRBJ2-7,NA,TRBV28
CSVFSASGSADTQYF,TGCAGCGTTTTTTCGGCTAGCGGGAGCGCAGATACGCAGTATTTT,TRBD2,TRBJ2-3,NA,TRBV29-1
CASSPRGGPTGELFF,TGTGCCAGCAGCCCCCGGGGGGGGCCCACCGGGGAGCTGTTTTTT,TRBD2,TRBJ2-2,few,TRBV9
CASSFGGGFTEAFF,TGTGCCAGCAGTTTTGGGGGGGGGTTTACTGAAGCTTTCTTT,NA,TRBJ1-1,few,TRBV27
CSVDPGTSGRGRKEQFF,TGCAGCGTTGACCCTGGGACTAGCGGGAGGGGGAGGAAAGAGCAGTTCTTC,TRBD2,TRBJ2-1,many,TRBV29-1
CATSDVGTTEAFF,TGTGCCACCAGTGATGTTGGAACCACTGAAGCTTTCTTT,NA,TRBJ1-1,many,TRBV24-1
CATSETGQGSYNEQFF,TGTGCCACCAGTGAAACCGGACAGGGAAGCTACAATGAGCAGTTCTTC,TRBD1,TRBJ2-1,NA,TRBV24-1
CSARDTTGTSGGISYNEQFF,TGCAGTGCTAGAGACACTACCGGGACTAGCGGGGGTATCTCCTACAATGAGCAGTTCTTC,TRBD2,TRBJ2-1,once,TRBV20-1
CATSRELGREGQETQYF,TGTGCCACCAGCAGAGAACTAGGACGGGAGGGTCAAGAGACCCAGTACTTC,TRBD2,TRBJ2-5,NA,TRBV15
CASSLLFGTSGHTDTQYF,TGTGCCAGCAGCTTGTTGTTCGGTACTAGCGGTCACACAGATACGCAGTATTTT,TRBD2,TRBJ2-3,few,TRBV5-6
CASSADNGPYEQYF,TGTGCCAGCAGCGCCGATAACGGGCCCTACGAGCAGTACTTC,NA,TRBJ2-7,NA,TRBV11-2
CASSAGWQDTQYF,TGTGCCAGCAGCGCCGGGTGGCAAGATACGCAGTATTTT,NA,TRBJ2-3,NA,TRBV11-2
CSVVISGQSEFVLTF,TGCAGCGTTGTAATTAGTGGACAGTCTGAATTCGTCCTGACTTTC,NA,TRBJ2-6,many,TRBV29-1
CSARWTSGANEQFF,TGCAGTGCTAGGTGGACTAGCGGGGCCAATGAGCAGTTCTTC,TRBD2,TRBJ2-1,NA,TRBV20-1
CSAIGGASSGEQFF,TGCAGCGCCATTGGGGGGGCCTCTTCTGGTGAGCAGTTCTTC,NA,TRBJ2-1,many,TRBV29-1